The T cell receptor (beta chain) under discussion was sequenced for a study of T cells expressing NK-cell markers. The CDR3 totals 15 residues. In germline, CDR1 is SEHNR, CDR2 FQNEAQ (reference sequence). Libraries used 5'RACE template switching adding universal primer site and UMIs. TCRdb processed the 5' RACE reads again and assigns one entry to each CDR3 protein, with no DNA. The ten most abundant clones cover roughly 3.6% of a sample with 550,000 to 600,000 distinct CDR3 sequences. The gene calls are TRBV7-9 and TRBJ2-1. Sequenced input: blood T cells: a sorted CD56 or NKG2C T cell subset, CD4+ or CD8+ T cells, or bulk PBMC T cells (not recorded which). This TCR was sampled from a man between 18 and 29 years old in good health. CDR3 sequence reads: CASSLVTVLYNEQFF.